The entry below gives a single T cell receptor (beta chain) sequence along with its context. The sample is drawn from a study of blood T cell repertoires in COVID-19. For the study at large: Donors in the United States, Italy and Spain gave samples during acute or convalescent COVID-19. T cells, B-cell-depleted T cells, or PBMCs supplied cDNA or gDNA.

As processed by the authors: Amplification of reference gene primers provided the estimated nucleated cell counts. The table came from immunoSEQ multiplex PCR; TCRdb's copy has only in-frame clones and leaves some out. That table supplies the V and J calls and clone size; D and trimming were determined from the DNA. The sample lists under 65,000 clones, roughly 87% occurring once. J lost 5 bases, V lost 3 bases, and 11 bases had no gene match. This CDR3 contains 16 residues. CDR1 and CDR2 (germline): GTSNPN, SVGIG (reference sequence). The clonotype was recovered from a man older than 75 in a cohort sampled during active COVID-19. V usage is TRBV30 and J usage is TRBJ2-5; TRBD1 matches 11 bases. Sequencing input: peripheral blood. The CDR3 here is CAWSGPLGQGAETQYF. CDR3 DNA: TGTGCCTGGAGCGGGCCCCTCGGACAGGGGGCTGAGACCCAGTACTTC.